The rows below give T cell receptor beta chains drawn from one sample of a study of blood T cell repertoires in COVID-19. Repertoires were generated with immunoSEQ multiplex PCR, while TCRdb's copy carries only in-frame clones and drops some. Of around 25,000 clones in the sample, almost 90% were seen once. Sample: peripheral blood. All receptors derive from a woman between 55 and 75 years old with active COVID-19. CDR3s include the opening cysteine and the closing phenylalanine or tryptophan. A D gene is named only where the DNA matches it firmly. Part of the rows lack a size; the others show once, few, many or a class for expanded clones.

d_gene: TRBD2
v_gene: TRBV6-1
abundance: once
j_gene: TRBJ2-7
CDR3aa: CASSEAWTSGYEQYF
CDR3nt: TGTGCCAGCAGTGAAGCGTGGACTAGCGGCTACGAGCAGTACTTC

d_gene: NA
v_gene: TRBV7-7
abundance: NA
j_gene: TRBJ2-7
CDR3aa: CASSRGTSYEQYF
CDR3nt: TGTGCCAGCAGCCGCGGGACTTCTTACGAGCAGTACTTC

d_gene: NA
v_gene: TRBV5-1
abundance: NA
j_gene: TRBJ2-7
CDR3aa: CASSLGEAPPYEQYF
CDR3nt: TGCGCCAGCAGTCTGGGGGAGGCCCCCCCCTACGAGCAGTACTTC

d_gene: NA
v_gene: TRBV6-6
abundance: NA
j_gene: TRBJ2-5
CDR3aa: CASSQEGPYQETQYF
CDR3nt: TGTGCCAGCAGCCAAGAGGGCCCCTACCAAGAGACCCAGTACTTC

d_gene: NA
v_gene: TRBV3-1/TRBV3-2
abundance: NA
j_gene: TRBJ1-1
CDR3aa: CASSQVGGPNTEAFF
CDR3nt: TGTGCCAGCAGCCAGGTTGGGGGCCCGAACACTGAAGCTTTCTTT

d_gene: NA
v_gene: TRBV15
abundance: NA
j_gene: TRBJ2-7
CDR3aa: CATSSRTMAYEQYF
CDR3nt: TGTGCCACCAGCAGCCGGACAATGGCCTACGAGCAGTACTTC

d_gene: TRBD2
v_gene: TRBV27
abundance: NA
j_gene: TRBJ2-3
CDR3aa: CASSPLAGGWTDTQYF
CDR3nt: TGTGCCAGCAGCCCCTTAGCGGGAGGGTGGACAGATACGCAGTATTTT

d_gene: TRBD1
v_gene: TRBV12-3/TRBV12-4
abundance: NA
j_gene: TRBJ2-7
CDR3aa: CATTSLQGGEQYF
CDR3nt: TGTGCCACGACATCTTTACAGGGGGGCGAGCAGTACTTC

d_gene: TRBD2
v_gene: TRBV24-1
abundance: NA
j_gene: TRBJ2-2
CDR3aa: CATSDPLAGGVTGELFF
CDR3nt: TGTGCCACCAGTGATCCACTAGCGGGAGGGGTCACCGGGGAGCTGTTTTTT

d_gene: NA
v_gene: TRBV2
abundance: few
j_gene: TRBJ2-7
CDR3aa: CASSGGSLSYEQYF
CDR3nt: TGTGCCAGCAGTGGGGGCAGCCTTTCCTACGAGCAGTACTTC

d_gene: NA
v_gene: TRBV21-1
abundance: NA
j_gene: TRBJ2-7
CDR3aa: CASSKGNRGPYEQYF
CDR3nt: TGTGCCAGCAGCAAAGGAAACAGGGGGCCCTACGAGCAGTACTTC

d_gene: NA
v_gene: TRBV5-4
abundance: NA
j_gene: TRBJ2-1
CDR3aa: CASSLSGEVDNEQFF
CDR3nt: TGTGCCAGCAGCTTGTCGGGGGAGGTGGACAATGAGCAGTTCTTC

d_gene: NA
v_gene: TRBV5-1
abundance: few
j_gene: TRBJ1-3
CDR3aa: CASSLGGGFGNTIYF
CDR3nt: TGCGCCAGCAGCTTGGGCGGGGGCTTCGGAAACACCATATATTTT

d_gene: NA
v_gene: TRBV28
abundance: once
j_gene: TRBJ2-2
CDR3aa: CASIPIWGMGTGELFF
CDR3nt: TGTGCCAGCATCCCCATATGGGGCATGGGCACCGGGGAGCTGTTTTTT

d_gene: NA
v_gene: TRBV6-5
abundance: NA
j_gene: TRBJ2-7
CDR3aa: CASSRDRYEQYF
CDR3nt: TGTGCCAGCAGCCGCGACAGGTACGAGCAGTACTTC

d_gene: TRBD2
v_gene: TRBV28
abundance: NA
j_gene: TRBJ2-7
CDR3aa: CASSSRRYGRGSYEQYF
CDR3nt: TGTGCCAGCAGTTCCCGCCGATACGGGAGGGGCTCCTACGAGCAGTACTTC

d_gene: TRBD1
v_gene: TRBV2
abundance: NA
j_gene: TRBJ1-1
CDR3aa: CASRPTDRAGTEAFF
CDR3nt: TGTGCCAGCAGACCCACAGACAGGGCGGGCACTGAAGCTTTCTTT

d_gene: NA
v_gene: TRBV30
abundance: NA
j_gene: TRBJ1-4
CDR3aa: CAWAKGSGRRTEKLFF
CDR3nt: TGTGCCTGGGCAAAAGGGTCGGGCAGGAGGACCGAAAAACTGTTTTTT

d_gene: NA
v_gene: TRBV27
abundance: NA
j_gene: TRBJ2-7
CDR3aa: CASRGLAAGTSYEQYF
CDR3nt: TGTGCCAGCAGAGGTCTGGCGGCGGGGACCTCCTACGAGCAGTACTTC

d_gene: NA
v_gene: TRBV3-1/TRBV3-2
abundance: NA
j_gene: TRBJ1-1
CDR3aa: CASDVGGSKAFF
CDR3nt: TGTGCCAGCGACGTAGGGGGATCAAAAGCTTTCTTT

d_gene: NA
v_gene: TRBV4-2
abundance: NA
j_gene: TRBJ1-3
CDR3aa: CASSQDPSYSVIWF
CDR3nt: TGTGCCAGCAGCCAAGATCCGTCTTACAGTGTCATTTGGTTT

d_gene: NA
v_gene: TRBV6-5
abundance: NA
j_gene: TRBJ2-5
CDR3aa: CASKPARHWETQYF
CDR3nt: TGTGCCAGCAAGCCCGCGCGACATTGGGAGACCCAGTACTTC

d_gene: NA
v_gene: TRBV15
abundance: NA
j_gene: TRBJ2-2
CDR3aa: CATSERRTATGELFF
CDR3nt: TGTGCCACCAGCGAACGACGAACAGCAACCGGGGAGCTGTTTTTT

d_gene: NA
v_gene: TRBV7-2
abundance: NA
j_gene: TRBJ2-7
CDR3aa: CASSLAPTYEQYF
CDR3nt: TGTGCCAGCAGCTTAGCCCCCACCTACGAGCAGTACTTC

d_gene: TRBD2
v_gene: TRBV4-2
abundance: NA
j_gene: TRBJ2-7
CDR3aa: CASSPWTSGRDEQYF
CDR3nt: TGTGCCAGCAGCCCTTGGACTAGCGGGAGGGACGAGCAGTACTTC

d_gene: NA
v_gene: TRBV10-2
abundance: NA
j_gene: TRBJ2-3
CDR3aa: CASQPGLASTDTQYF
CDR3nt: TGCGCCAGCCAGCCCGGGCTAGCGTCCACAGATACGCAGTATTTT

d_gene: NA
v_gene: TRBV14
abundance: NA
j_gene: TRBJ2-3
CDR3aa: CASSQAASPGADTQYF
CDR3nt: TGTGCCAGCAGCCAAGCAGCTAGCCCGGGGGCAGATACGCAGTATTTT